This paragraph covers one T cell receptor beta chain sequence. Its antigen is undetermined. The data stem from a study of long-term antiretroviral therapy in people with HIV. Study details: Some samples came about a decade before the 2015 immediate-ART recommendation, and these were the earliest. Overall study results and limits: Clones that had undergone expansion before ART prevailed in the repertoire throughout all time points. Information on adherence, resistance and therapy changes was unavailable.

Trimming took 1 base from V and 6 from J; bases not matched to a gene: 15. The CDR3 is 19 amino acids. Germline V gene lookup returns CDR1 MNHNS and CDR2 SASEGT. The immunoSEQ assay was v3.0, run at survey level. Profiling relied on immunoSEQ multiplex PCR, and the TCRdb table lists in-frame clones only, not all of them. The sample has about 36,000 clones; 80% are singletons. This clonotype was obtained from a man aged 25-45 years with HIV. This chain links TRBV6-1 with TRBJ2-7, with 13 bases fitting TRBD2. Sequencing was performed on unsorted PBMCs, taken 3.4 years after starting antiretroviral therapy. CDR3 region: CASSEGTGAGTSGIGEQYF. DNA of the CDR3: TGTGCCAGCAGTGAAGGGACAGGGGCCGGGACTAGCGGGATAGGCGAGCAGTACTTC.